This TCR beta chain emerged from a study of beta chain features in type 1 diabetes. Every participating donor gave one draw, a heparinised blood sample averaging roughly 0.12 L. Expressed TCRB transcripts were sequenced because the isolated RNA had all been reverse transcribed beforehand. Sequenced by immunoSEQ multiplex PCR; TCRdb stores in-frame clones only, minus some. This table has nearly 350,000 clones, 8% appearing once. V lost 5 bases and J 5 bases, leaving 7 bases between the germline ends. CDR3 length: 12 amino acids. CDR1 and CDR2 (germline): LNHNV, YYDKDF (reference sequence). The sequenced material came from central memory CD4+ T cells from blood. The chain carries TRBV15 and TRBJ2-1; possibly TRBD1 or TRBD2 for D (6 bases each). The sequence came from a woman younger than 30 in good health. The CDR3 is CATSRGHNEQFF. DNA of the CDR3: TGTGCCACCAGCCGGGGGCACAATGAGCAGTTCTTC.